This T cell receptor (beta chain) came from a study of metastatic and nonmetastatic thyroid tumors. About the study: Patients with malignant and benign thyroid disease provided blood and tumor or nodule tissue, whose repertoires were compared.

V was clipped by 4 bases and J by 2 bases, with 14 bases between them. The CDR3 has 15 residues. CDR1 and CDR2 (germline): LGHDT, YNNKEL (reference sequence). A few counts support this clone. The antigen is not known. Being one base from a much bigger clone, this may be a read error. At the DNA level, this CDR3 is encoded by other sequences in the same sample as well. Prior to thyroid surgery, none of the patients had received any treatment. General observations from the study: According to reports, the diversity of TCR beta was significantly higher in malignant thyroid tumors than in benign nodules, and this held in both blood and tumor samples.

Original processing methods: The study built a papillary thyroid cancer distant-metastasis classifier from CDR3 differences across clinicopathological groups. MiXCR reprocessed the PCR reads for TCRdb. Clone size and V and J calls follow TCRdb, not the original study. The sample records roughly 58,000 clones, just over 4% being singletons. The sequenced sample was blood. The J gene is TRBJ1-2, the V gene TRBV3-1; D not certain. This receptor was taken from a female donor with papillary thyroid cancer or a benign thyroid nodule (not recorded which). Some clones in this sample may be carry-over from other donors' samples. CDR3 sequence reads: CASSPTVGANYGYTF. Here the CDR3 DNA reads TGTGCCAGCAGCCCTACGGTGGGTGCCAACTATGGCTACACCTTC.